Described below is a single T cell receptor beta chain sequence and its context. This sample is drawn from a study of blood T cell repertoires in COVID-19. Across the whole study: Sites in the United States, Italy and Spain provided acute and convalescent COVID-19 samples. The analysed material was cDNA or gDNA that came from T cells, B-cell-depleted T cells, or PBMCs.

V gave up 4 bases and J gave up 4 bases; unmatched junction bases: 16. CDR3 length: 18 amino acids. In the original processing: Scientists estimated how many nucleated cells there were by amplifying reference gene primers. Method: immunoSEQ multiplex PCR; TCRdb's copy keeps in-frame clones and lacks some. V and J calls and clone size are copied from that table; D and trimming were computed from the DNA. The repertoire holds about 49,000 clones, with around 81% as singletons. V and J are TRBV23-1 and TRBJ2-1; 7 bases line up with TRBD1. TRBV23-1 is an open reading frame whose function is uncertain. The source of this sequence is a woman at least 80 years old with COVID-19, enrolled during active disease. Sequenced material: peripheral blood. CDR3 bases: TGCGCCAGCAGTCCAAACCTCCTCAGGGACAGACAATACAATGAGCAGTTCTTC. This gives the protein CASSPNLLRDRQYNEQFF.